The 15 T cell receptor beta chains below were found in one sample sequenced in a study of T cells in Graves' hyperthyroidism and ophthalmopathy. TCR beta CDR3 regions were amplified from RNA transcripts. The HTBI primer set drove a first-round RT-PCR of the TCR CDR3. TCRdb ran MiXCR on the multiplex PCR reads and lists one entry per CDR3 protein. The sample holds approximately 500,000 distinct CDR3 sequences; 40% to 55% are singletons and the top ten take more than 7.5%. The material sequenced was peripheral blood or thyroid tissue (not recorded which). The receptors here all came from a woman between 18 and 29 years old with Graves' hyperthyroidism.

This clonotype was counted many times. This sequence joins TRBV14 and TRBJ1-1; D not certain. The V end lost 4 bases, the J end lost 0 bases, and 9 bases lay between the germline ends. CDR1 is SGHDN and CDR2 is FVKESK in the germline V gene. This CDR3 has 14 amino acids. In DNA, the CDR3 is TGTGCCAGCAGCCGACGGATTTTGAACACTGAAGCTTTCTTT. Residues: CASSRRILNTEAFF.

As DNA, the CDR3 is TGCAGCGCATCGGGACTAGCGGGGAGCGAGCAGTACTTC. It specifies CSASGLAGSEQYF. The genes are TRBV29-1 and TRBJ2-7; 13 positions agree with TRBD2. The V and J ends lost 7 bases and 6 bases, in that order; junction bases with no gene match: 6. The CDR3 contains 13 residues. Germline V gene sequence: CDR1 SQVTM, CDR2 ANQGSEA.

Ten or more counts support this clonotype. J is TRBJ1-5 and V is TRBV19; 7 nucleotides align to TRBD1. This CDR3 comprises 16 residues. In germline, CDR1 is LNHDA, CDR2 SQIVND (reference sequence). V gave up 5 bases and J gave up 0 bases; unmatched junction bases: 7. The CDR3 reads CASSPGTAPSNQPQHF. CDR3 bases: TGTGCCAGTAGTCCCGGGACAGCACCTAGCAATCAGCCCCAGCATTTT.

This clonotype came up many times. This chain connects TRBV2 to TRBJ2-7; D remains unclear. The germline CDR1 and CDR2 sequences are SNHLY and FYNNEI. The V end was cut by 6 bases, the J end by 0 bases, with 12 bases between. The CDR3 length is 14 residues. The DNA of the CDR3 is TGTGCCAGCAGCCTCGACTGGTCCTCCTACGAGCAGTACTTC. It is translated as CASSLDWSSYEQYF.

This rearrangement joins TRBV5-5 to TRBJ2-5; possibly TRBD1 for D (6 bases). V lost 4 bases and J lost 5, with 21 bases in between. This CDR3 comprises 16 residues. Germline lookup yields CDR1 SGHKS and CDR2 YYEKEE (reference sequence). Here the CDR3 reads CASSLPEQGGKETQYF. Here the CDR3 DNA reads TGTGCCAGCAGCCTACCCGAACAGGGTGGGAAGGAGACCCAGTACTTC. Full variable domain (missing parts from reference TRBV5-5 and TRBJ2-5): DAGVTQSPTHLIKTRGQQVTLRCSPISGHKSVSWYQQVLGQGPQFIFQYYEKEERGRGNFPDRFSARQFPNYSSELNVNALLLGDSALYLCASSLPEQGGKETQYFGPGTRLLVL.

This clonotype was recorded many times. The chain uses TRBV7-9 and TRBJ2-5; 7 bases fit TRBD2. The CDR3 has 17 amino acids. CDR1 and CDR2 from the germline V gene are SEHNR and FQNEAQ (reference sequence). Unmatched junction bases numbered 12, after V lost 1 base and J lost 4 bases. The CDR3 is CASSLVSTSHFGETQYF. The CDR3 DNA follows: TGTGCCAGCAGCTTAGTATCGACTAGCCACTTTGGAGAGACCCAGTACTTC. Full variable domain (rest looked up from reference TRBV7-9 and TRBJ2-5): DTGVSQNPRHKITKRGQNVTFRCDPISEHNRLYWYRQTLGQGPEFLTYFQNEAQLEKSRLLSDRFSAERPKGSFSTLEIQRTEQGDSAMYLCASSLVSTSHFGETQYFGPGTRLLVL.

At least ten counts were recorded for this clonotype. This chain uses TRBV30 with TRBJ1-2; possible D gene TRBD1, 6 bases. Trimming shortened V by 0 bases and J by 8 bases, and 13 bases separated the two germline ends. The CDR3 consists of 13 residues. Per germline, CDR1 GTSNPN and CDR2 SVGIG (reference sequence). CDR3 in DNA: TGTGCCTGGAGTGTGAGGGGGTCGGGAGGCTACACCTTC. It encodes CAWSVRGSGGYTF.

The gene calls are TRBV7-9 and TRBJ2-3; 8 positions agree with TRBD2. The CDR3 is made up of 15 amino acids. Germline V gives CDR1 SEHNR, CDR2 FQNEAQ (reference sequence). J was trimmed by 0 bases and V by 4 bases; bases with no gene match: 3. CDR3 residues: CASSSSGYSTDTQYF. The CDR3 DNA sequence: TGTGCCAGCAGCTCTAGCGGGTATAGCACAGATACGCAGTATTTT.

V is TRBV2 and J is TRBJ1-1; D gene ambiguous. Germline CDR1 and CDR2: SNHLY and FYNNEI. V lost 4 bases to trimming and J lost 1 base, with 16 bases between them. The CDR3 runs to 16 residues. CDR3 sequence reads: CASSARTRGSNTEAFF. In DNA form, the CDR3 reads TGTGCCAGCAGTGCTAGGACCCGTGGGTCGAACACTGAAGCTTTCTTT.

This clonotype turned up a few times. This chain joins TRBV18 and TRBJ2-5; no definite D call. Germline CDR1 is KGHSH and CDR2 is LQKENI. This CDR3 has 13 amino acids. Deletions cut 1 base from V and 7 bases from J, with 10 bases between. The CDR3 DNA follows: TGTGCCAGCTCACCACAAACGGAGAGGACCCAGTACTTC. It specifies CASSPQTERTQYF.

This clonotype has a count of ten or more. DNA of the CDR3: TGTGCCAGCAGTCCCCTAGCTAGGGGGTGGGAGACCCAGTACTTC. This encodes CASSPLARGWETQYF. The rearrangement uses TRBV12-3 or TRBV12-4 and TRBJ2-5, with D possibly matching TRBD1 (6 bases). Trimming cost V 5 bases and J 5 bases, with 18 bases left between them. The CDR3 is 15 amino acids.

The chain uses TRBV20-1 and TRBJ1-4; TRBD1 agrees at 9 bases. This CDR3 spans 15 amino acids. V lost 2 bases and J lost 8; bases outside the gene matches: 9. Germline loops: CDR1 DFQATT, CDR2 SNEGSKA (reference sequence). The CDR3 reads CSARRQTGTGEKLFF. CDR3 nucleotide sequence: TGCAGTGCTAGACGACAAACCGGGACAGGGGAAAAACTGTTTTTT.

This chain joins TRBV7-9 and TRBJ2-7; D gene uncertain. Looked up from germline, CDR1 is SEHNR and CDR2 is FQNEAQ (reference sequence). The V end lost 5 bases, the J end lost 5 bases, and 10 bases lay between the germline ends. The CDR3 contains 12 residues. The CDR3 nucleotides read TGTGCCAGCAGCCAGCAAGGGAACGAGCAGTACTTC. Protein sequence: CASSQQGNEQYF.

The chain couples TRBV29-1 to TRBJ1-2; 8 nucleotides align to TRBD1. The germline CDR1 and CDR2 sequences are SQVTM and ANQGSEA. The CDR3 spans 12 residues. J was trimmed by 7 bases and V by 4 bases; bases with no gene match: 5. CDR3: CSVVPQGAGYTF. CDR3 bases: TGCAGCGTTGTTCCGCAGGGGGCTGGCTACACCTTC.

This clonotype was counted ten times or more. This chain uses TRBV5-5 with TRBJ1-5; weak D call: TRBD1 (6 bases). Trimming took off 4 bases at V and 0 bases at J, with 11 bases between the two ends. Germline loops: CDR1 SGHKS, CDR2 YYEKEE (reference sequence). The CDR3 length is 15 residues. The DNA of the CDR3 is TGTGCCAGCAGCGCGAGGGGGGATAGCAATCAGCCCCAGCATTTT. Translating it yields CASSARGDSNQPQHF.